This T cell receptor (beta chain) appears in the sequencing data of a study of OX40 agonist ivuxolimab in advanced cancers. By proportion, this clone is medium-sized. The antigen is undetermined. The repertoire was sequenced with immunoSEQ multiplex PCR; TCRdb's copy has only in-frame clones and lacks some. The sample yields 23,000 or so clones, 84% seen once. V dropped 4 bases and J dropped 3; count of bases not matched to a gene: 5. This CDR3 has 14 residues. The germline CDR1 and CDR2 sequences are MGHDK and SYGVNS. Regarding the study as a whole: CD8+ T cells were the subset that, on average, had more expanded clones than CD4+.

This chain joins TRBV25-1 and TRBJ1-1; 7 bases are a match to TRBD1. Specimen: CD4+ or CD8+ T cells sorted from blood, collected in a trial of the OX40 agonist ivuxolimab. This receptor was taken from an adult with an advanced solid tumor such as melanoma, head and neck, liver or kidney cancer. This chain's CDR3 is CASSVQGRDTEAFF. The CDR3 DNA reads as TGTGCCAGCAGTGTACAGGGGAGGGACACTGAAGCTTTCTTT.